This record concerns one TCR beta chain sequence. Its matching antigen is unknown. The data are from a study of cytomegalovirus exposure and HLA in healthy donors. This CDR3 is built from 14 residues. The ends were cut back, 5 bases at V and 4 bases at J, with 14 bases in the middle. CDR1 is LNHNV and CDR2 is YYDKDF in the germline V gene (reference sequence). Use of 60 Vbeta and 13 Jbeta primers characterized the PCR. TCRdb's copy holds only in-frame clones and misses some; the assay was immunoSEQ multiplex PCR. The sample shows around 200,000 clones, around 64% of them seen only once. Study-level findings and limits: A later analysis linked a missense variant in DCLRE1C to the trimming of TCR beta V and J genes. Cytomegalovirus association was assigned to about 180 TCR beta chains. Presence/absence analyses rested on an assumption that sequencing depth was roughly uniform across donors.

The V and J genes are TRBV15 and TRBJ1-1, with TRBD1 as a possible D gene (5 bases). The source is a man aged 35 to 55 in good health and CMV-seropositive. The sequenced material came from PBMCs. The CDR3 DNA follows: TGTGCCACCAGCCCGACATCGGGGGTCACTGAAGCTTTCTTT. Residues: CATSPTSGVTEAFF. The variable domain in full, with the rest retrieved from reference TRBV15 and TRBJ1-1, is DAMVIQNPRYQVTQFGKPVTLSCSQTLNHNVMYWYQQKSSQAPKLLFHYYDKDFNNEADTPDNFQSRRPNTSFCFLDIRSPGLGDTAMYLCATSPTSGVTEAFFGQGTRLTVV.